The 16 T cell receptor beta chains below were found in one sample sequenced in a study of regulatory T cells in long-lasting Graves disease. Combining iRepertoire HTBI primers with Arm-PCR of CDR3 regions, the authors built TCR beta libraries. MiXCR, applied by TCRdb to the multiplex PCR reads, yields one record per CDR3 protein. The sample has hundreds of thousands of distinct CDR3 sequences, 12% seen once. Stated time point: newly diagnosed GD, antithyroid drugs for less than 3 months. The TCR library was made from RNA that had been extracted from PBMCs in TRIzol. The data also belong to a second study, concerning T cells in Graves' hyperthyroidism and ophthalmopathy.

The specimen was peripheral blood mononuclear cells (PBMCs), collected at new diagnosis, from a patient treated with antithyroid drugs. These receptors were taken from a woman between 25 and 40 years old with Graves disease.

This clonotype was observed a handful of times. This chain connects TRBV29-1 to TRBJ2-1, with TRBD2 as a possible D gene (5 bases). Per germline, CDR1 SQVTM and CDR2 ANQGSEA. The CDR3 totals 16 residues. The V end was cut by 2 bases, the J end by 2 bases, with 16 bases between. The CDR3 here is CSVETGLGSTYNEQFF. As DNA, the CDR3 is TGCAGCGTTGAAACGGGGTTGGGGAGTACCTACAATGAGCAGTTCTTC.

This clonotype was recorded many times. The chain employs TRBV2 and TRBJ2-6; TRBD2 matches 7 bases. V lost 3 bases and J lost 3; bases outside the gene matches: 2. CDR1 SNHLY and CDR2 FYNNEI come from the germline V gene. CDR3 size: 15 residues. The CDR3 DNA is TGTGCCAGCAGTGACGGGGGGAGTGGGGCCAACGTCCTGACTTTC. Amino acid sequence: CASSDGGSGANVLTF.

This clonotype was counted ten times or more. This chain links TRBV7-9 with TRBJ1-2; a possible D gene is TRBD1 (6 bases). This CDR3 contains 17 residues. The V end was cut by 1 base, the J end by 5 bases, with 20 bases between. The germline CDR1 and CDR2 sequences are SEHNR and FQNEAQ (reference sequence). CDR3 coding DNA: TGTGCCAGCAGCTTAGACGGACAGCTCAGGAAAAGATATGGCTACACCTTC. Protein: CASSLDGQLRKRYGYTF.

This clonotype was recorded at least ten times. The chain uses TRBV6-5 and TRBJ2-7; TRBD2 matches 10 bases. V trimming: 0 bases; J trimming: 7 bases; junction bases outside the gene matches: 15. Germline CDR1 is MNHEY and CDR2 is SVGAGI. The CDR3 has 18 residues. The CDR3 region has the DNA TGTGCCAGCAGTTACTCGAGATTTCGGAGCGGGAGGGCCTTAGAGCAGTACTTC. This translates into CASSYSRFRSGRALEQYF.

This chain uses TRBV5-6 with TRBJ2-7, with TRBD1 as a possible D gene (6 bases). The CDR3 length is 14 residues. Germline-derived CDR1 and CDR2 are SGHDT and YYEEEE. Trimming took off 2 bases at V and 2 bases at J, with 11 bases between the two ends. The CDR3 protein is CASSFRTVTYEQYF. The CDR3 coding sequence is TGTGCCAGCAGCTTTAGGACAGTCACCTACGAGCAGTACTTC.

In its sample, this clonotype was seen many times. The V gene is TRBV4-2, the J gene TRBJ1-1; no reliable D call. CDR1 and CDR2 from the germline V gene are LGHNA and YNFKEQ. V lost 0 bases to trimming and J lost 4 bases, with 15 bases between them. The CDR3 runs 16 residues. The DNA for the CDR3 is TGTGCCAGCAGCCAAGATAAGATCAATCGGGGCACTGAAGCTTTCTTT. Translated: CASSQDKINRGTEAFF.

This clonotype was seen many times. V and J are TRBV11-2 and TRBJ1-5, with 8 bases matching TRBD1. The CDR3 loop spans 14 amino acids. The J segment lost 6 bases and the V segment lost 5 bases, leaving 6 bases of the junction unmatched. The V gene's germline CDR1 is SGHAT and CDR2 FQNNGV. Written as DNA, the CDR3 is TGTGCCAGCAGCCTGGACAGGGCTGGTCAGCCCCAGCATTTT. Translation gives CASSLDRAGQPQHF.

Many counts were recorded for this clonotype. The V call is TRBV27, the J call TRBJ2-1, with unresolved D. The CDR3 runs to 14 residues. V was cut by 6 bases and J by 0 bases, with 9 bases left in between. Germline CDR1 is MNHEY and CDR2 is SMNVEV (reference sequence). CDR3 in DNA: TGTGCCAGCAGATCGGCGAGCTCCTACAATGAGCAGTTCTTC. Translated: CASRSASSYNEQFF.

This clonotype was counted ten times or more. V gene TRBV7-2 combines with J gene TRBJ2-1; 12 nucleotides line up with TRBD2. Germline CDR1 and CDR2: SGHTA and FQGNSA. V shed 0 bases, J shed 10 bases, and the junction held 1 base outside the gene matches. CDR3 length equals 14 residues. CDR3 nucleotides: TGTGCCAGCAGCTTAGCCGGACTAGCGGGGGAGCAGTTCTTC. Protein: CASSLAGLAGEQFF.

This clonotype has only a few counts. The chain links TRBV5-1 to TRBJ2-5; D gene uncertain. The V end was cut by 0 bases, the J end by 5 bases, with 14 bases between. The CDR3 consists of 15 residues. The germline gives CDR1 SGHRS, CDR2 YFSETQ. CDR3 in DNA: TGCGCCAGCAGCTTGGATGGATCCCGGTCGGAGACCCAGTACTTC. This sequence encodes CASSLDGSRSETQYF. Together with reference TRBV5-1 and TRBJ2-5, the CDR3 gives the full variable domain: KAGVTQTPRYLIKTRGQQVTLSCSPISGHRSVSWYQQTPGQGLQFLFEYFSETQRNKGNFPGRFSGRQFSNSRSEMNVSTLELGDSALYLCASSLDGSRSETQYFGPGTRLLVL.

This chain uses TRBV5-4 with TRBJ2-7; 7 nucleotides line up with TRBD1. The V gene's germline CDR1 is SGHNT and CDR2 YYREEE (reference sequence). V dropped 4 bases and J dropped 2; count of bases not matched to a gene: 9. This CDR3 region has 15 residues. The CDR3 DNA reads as TGTGCCAGCAGCCCCTCGACAGGGCTTACCTACGAGCAGTACTTC. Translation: CASSPSTGLTYEQYF. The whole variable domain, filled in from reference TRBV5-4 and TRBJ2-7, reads ETGVTQSPTHLIKTRGQQVTLRCSSQSGHNTVSWYQQALGQGPQFIFQYYREEENGRGNFPPRFSGLQFPNYSSELNVNALELDDSALYLCASSPSTGLTYEQYFGPGTRLTVT.

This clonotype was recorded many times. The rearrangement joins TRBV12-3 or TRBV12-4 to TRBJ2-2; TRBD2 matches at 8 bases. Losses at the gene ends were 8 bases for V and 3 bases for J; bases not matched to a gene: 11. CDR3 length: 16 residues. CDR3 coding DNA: TGTGCCAGCTCGGAAGTGCGGCGGGAGGACACCGGGGAGCTGTTTTTT. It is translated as CASSEVRREDTGELFF.

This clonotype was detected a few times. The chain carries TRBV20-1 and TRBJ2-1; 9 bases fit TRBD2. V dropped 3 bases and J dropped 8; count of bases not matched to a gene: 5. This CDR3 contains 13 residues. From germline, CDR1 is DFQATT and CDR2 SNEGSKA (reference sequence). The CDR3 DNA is TGCAGTGCTAGGCCCTGGACTAGCGATGAGCAGTTCTTC. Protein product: CSARPWTSDEQFF.

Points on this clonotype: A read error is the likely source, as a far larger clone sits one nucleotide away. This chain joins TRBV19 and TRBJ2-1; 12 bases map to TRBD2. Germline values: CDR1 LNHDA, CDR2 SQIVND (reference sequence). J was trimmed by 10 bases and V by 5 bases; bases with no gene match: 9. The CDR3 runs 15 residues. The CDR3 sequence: CASSPTSGSNDEQFF. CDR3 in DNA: TGTGCCAGTAGTCCGACTAGCGGGAGTAACGACGAGCAGTTCTTC.

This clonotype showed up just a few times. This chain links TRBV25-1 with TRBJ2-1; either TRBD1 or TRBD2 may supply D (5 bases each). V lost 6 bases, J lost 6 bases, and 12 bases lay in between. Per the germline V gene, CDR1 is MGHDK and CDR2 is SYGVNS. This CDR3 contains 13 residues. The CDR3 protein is CASRGDGPNEQFF. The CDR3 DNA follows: TGTGCCAGCAGGGGGGACGGACCCAATGAGCAGTTCTTC. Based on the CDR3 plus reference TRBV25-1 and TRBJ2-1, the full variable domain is EADIYQTPRYLVIGTGKKITLECSQTMGHDKMYWYQQDPGMELHLIHYSYGVNSTEKGDLSSESTVSRIRTEHFPLTLESARPSHTSQYLCASRGDGPNEQFFGPGTRLTVL.

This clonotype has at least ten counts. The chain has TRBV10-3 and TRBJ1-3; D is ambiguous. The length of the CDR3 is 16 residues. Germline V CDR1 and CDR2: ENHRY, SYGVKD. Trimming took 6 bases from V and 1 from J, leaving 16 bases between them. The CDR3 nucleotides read TGTGCCATCAGAAGCCGCTCGTCACCATCTGGAAACACCATATATTTT. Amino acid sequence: CAIRSRSSPSGNTIYF.